The sequence of this TCR beta chain was determined in a study of T cell repertoires in cytomegalovirus infection. At the level of the study: Alongside well-studied HLA-B-restricted CMV epitopes, recently identified HLA-C-restricted CMV epitopes were also used. Both a matching HLA type and CMV infection were indicated by public TCR beta signatures. Overall study results and limits: Using cumulative public TCR beta family frequency, the authors identified those who carried CMV together with the relevant HLA. HLA-C-restricted, CMV-specific TCR beta clonotypes were dominant ex vivo.

This clonotype was seen a handful of times. Its antigen is currently unknown. Germline lookup yields CDR1 LGHNA and CDR2 YSLEER. The CDR3 contains 17 residues. Unmatched junction bases numbered 13, after V lost 3 bases and J lost 4 bases. One entry per CDR3 protein results from TCRdb running MiXCR on the reads. The sample shows tens of thousands of distinct CDR3 sequences, about 18% of them seen only once. The rearrangement uses TRBV4-3 and TRBJ2-7, with TRBD2 matching over 9 bases. The specimen comprised CD8+ T cells from cultured PBMCs, sampled from culture after CMV antigen stimulation. This TCR was recovered from a human donor in good health (CMV status not recorded). Some clones in this sample may be carry-over from other donors' samples. CDR3 residues: CASSHGTLAGLQYEQYF. In DNA, the CDR3 is TGCGCCAGCAGCCACGGTACCCTAGCGGGGCTCCAGTACGAGCAGTACTTC.